This T cell receptor beta chain was recovered during a study of early T cells in non-severe SARS-CoV-2 infection (dated by TCRdb to the early 2020s). The study in broad terms: Bulk RNA from unsorted whole blood was used for TCR sequencing, so alpha and beta chains could not be paired.

This clonotype has only a few counts. The antigen it binds to is not known. Base quality data are lacking; no much larger clone is found one base away. The germline V gene yields SGHRS for CDR1 and YFSETQ for CDR2. From the cysteine up to the phenylalanine, the CDR3 has a length of 13 residues. Left in the record is the CDR3 DNA by itself, 39 bases read in frame from the first base. V gives up 5 bases and J gives up 3 bases, and the segment between their germline ends measures 11 bases. Paper-wide results and their limitations: VDJdb matching was skewed toward anti-spike CD8 responses and likely underestimated virus-specific expansions by missing private and CD4 specificities.

Receptors were amplified or captured by 5' RACE. Sequencing relied on a NextSeq 500. In the TCR library protocol, unique molecular identifiers were attached to individual cDNA molecules to correct for PCR bias and sequencing error. Both TCR alpha and beta chains were sequenced, and tight co-correlation was observed between alpha and beta sequence abundances in each sample. The authors' pipeline ran thus. Decombinator V4 was used to annotate the V gene, J gene and CDR3 of the TCR sequences. TCRs were defined as expanded if a significant change between any two time points was detected under a Poisson model with p below 0.0001. TCR abundances were normalised to the total number of TCRs sequenced in each sample and reported as counts per million. TRAV1-2 paired with TRAJ12, TRAJ20 or TRAJ33 defined MAIT TCRs, while TRAV10 paired with TRAJ18 defined iNKT TCRs. VDJdb, accessed 1 November 2021, was searched for CMV, EBV and SARS-CoV-2 annotated TCRs, with TCRs annotated for multiple antigens excluded. TCRdb applied fastp at Q25 and MiXCR to the public reads, then kept only in-frame beta chains. Entries that share a CDR3 protein sequence are merged under the most common genes and DNA. The V and J calls were not made by the authors but by TCRdb's processing. Here the sample has just under 90,000 distinct CDR3 sequences; 14% occur a single time. The ten largest account for roughly 6.4% of the sample.

The study was a case-control design nested within a healthcare worker cohort in London, UK, with weekly nasopharyngeal swab PCR tests and blood sampling. Healthcare workers were recruited between 23 and 31 March 2020, during the week of the UK lockdown, and were followed weekly for up to about 15 weeks. This TCR came from an adult who was a healthcare worker with PCR-confirmed SARS-CoV-2 infection or an uninfected control (not recorded which). The chain links TRBV5-1 with TRBJ1-1; 5 matching bases give a weak D call of TRBD1. Sequencing input: whole blood. The DNA sequence reads TGCGCCAGCAGGATGACAGCTGACACTGAAGCTTTCTTT. Translated, it gives CASRMTADTEAFF.